The 14 T cell receptor beta chains below all came from one sample that was sequenced in a study of T cells after posttransplantation cyclophosphamide. Sequencing used immunoSEQ multiplex PCR; TCRdb keeps in-frame clones, though not all of them. The sample yields about 3,800 clones, 85% to 95% seen once. The sequencing input was naive CD4+ T cells sorted from PBMCs. These receptors all stem from a man aged 45-65 years.

V is TRBV21-1 and J is TRBJ2-3; no check of the table's D call, TRBD2, against the DNA was made. TRBV21-1 is classified as a pseudogene. CDR3 length: 15 residues. CDR3 region: CASSTSSGGTDTQYF. The CDR3 DNA sequence: TGTGCCAGCAGCACGTCTAGCGGGGGCACAGATACGCAGTATTTT.

The table lists this clone with a count of one. The chain employs TRBV28 and TRBJ2-7; 8 nucleotides line up with TRBD1. V shed 3 bases, J shed 4 bases, and the junction held 5 bases outside the gene matches. CDR3 length: 14 amino acids. Germline assignment: CDR1 MDHEN and CDR2 SYDVKM. This CDR3 is CASSFPDRAYEQYF. The CDR3 region has the DNA TGTGCCAGCAGTTTCCCGGACAGGGCTTACGAGCAGTACTTC.

V and J are TRBV30 and TRBJ1-5, with 7 bases identical to TRBD1. V gave up 3 bases and J gave up 1 base; unmatched junction bases: 3. Germline CDR1 is GTSNPN and CDR2 is SVGIG (reference sequence). The CDR3 has 14 residues. The CDR3 bases are TGTGCCTGGAGAATACAGGGGAGCAATCAGCCCCAGCATTTT. Residues: CAWRIQGSNQPQHF.

The chain links TRBV5-1 to TRBJ1-2, with a possible D match to TRBD1 (6 bases). Deletions cut 4 bases from V and 0 bases from J, with 10 bases between. This CDR3 spans 14 amino acids. Germline loops: CDR1 SGHRS, CDR2 YFSETQ. The CDR3 loop reads CASSRDTSNYGYTF. As DNA, the CDR3 is TGCGCCAGCAGCCGGGACACCTCTAACTATGGCTACACCTTC.

This clone appeared once. J is TRBJ2-7 and V is TRBV29-1; no definite D call. The V end lost 5 bases, the J end lost 0 bases, and 11 bases lay between the germline ends. Germline lookup yields CDR1 SQVTM and CDR2 ANQGSEA. This CDR3 has 13 amino acids. This chain's CDR3 is CSVSPLLSYEQYF. In nucleotides, the CDR3 is TGCAGCGTTAGCCCCCTCCTCTCCTACGAGCAGTACTTC.

The rearrangement links TRBV5-1 to TRBJ2-1; TRBD2 matches at 7 bases. The germline V gene has CDR1 SGHRS and CDR2 YFSETQ. The CDR3 length is 15 residues. V gave up 4 bases and J gave up 8 bases; unmatched junction bases: 12. The DNA of the CDR3 is TGCGCCAGCAGCCCCCCCGTGGGAGGGGCCGATGAGCAGTTCTTC. It translates to CASSPPVGGADEQFF.

The rearrangement joins TRBV6-5 to TRBJ1-2; the D gene is possibly TRBD1 (5 bases). V lost 4 bases to trimming and J lost 10 bases, with 19 bases between them. This CDR3 region has 14 residues. The germline V gene has CDR1 MNHEY and CDR2 SVGAGI. The CDR3 DNA reads as TGTGCCAGCAGTTCCCCCGAACAGCAGGACACCTACACCTTC. This sequence encodes CASSSPEQQDTYTF.

The count of this clone is one. The V call is TRBV4-1, the J call TRBJ1-6; no reliable D call. CDR3 size: 16 residues. In germline, CDR1 is MGHRA, CDR2 YSYEKL. V was cut by 3 bases and J by 0 bases, with 9 bases left in between. The CDR3 region has the DNA TGCGCCAGCAGCCAGTCCGCGAGCTCCTATAATTCACCCCTCCACTTT. Residues: CASSQSASSYNSPLHF.

V usage is TRBV4-1 and J usage is TRBJ2-3, with 8 bases fitting TRBD2. The CDR3 sequence is 16 residues long. V lost 1 base, J lost 0 bases, and 3 bases stayed unmatched. In germline, CDR1 is MGHRA, CDR2 YSYEKL. The CDR3 DNA reads as TGCGCCAGCAGCCAAGGACTAGCGATAAGCACAGATACGCAGTATTTT. It specifies CASSQGLAISTDTQYF.

The CDR3 reads CASSNTGGANSPLHF. The CDR3 region has the DNA TGTGCCAGTAGTAATACAGGGGGGGCCAATTCACCCCTCCACTTT. The V and J genes are TRBV19 and TRBJ1-6; 8 bases are shared with TRBD1. V trimming: 4 bases; J trimming: 7 bases; junction bases outside the gene matches: 6. Germline values: CDR1 LNHDA, CDR2 SQIVND (reference sequence). This CDR3 comprises 15 residues.

The V gene is TRBV30, the J gene TRBJ2-7; D perhaps matches TRBD1 (6 bases). Germline V gene sequence: CDR1 GTSNPN, CDR2 SVGIG (reference sequence). V was shortened by 2 bases and J by 3 bases, with 20 bases between the two germline ends. The CDR3 is 16 residues long. CDR3 residues: CAWSPSYWGQHYEQYF. The CDR3 coding sequence is TGTGCCTGGAGTCCCTCCTACTGGGGACAACACTACGAGCAGTACTTC.

The gene calls are TRBV18 and TRBJ1-4; 8 nucleotides align to TRBD1. Per germline, CDR1 KGHSH and CDR2 LQKENI. V was pared by 3 bases and J by 6 bases, with 6 bases of the junction left unmatched. This CDR3 has 15 residues. The CDR3 here is CASSPATGGDEKLFF. The CDR3 nucleotides are TGTGCCAGCTCACCGGCAACAGGGGGAGATGAAAAACTGTTTTTT.

About this clone itself: Its ends do not fully match the called genes, so a read error is possible. The rearrangement uses TRBV5-8 and TRBJ1-1; TRBD1 is a possible D gene (5 bases). This CDR3 has 15 residues. Germline assignment: CDR1 SGHTS and CDR2 YDEGEE. CDR3 sequence reads: CAGSLGFGRVTEAFF. CDR3 nucleotides: TGTGCCGGCAGCTTGGGCTTCGGCAGGGTAACTGAAGCTTTCTTT.

The chain joins TRBV19 to TRBJ2-7, with a possible D match to TRBD2 (5 bases). CDR1 LNHDA and CDR2 SQIVND come from the germline V gene (reference sequence). The CDR3 runs 15 residues. The V end lost 3 bases, the J end lost 3 bases, and 15 bases lay between the germline ends. CDR3 sequence: CASSMGEIYHYEQYF. The DNA for the CDR3 is TGTGCCAGTAGTATGGGAGAAATCTACCACTACGAGCAGTACTTC.